This T cell receptor beta chain was identified in a study of T cell repertoires in cytomegalovirus infection. TCRdb re-derived calls from the reads in MiXCR, one entry per CDR3 protein. The sample has around 120,000 distinct CDR3 sequences, roughly 41% seen once. Per the germline V gene, CDR1 is LGHNA and CDR2 is YNFKEQ. Trimming cost V 5 bases and J 10 bases, with 18 bases left between them. The CDR3 extends over 14 amino acids. A remark on this clonotype: No antigen is known for it.

The specimen comprised CD8+ T cells from cultured PBMCs, sampled from culture after CMV antigen stimulation. The TCR originated in a human donor in good health (CMV status not recorded). Some clones in this sample may be carry-over from other donors' samples. The rearrangement links TRBV4-2 to TRBJ2-1; D not certain. CDR3 DNA sequence: TGTGCCAGCAGCTATGGACGGACGGACGGGGAGCAGTTCTTC. Translated, it gives CASSYGRTDGEQFF.